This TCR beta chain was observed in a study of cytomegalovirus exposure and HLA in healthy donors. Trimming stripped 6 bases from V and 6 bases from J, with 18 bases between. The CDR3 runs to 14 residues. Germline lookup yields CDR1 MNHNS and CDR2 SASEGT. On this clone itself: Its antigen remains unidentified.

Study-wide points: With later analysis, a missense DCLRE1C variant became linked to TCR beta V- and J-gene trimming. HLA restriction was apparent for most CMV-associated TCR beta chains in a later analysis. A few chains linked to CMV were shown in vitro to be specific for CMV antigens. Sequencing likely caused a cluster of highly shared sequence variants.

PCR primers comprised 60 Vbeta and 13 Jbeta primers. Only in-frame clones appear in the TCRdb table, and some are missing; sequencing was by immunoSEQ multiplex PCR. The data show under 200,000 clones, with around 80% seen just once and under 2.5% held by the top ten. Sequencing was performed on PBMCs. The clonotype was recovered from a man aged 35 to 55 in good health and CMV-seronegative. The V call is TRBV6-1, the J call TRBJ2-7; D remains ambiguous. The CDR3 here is CASSDTPSPVEQYF. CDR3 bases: TGTGCCAGCAGCGACACCCCCTCCCCAGTCGAGCAGTACTTC.